These 25 T cell receptor beta chains share one sample of origin, sequenced in a study of blood T cell repertoires in COVID-19. The repertoire was sequenced with immunoSEQ multiplex PCR; TCRdb's copy has only in-frame clones and lacks some. The table includes 150,000 or so clones, 80% to 90% detected once. Sequencing input: peripheral blood. The receptor source for this set is a man in his late teens or twenties with COVID-19, enrolled during active disease.

This clone was observed a single time. CDR3 loop: CASSQERAGADTEAFF. The CDR3 nucleotides read TGCGCCAGCAGCCAAGAGAGGGCAGGGGCGGACACTGAAGCTTTCTTT. This chain uses TRBV4-1 with TRBJ1-1; D is possibly TRBD1 (6 bases). Germline-derived CDR1 and CDR2 are MGHRA and YSYEKL. With 0 bases removed from V and 3 bases from J, the gap between germline ends came to 14 bases. The CDR3 totals 16 residues.

This clone was counted only a few times. The CDR3 reads CASTRGGYTEAFF. In DNA form, the CDR3 reads TGTGCCAGCACCCGGGGGGGGTACACTGAAGCTTTCTTT. The V gene is TRBV6-5, the J gene TRBJ1-1; D is possibly TRBD1 (5 bases). The germline CDR1 and CDR2 sequences are MNHEY and SVGAGI. The CDR3 is made up of 13 amino acids. Deletions cut 7 bases from V and 3 bases from J, with 12 bases between.

J is TRBJ1-2 and V is TRBV28, with D possibly TRBD1 on 6 matching bases. V was clipped by 5 bases and J by 4 bases, with 17 bases between them. CDR1 is MDHEN and CDR2 is SYDVKM in the germline V gene. The CDR3 spans 15 residues. The CDR3 DNA is TGTGCCAGCAGTCCTAACCCGGGACAAGGCTATGGCTACACCTTC. This translates into CASSPNPGQGYGYTF.

V is TRBV5-6 and J is TRBJ2-1; TRBD2 matches 13 bases. The germline CDR1 and CDR2 sequences are SGHDT and YYEEEE. V was clipped by 3 bases and J by 3 bases; unmatched bases: 3. The CDR3 extends over 16 amino acids. The CDR3 DNA follows: TGTGCCAGCAGCTCGGGACTAGCGGGAATCTACAATGAGCAGTTCTTC. Residues: CASSSGLAGIYNEQFF.

The chain employs TRBV15 and TRBJ2-7, with 13 bases identical to TRBD2. The CDR3 is 14 residues long. With 4 bases clipped from V and 7 bases from J, the junction kept 4 bases outside the gene matches. CDR1 is LNHNV and CDR2 is YYDKDF in the germline V gene (reference sequence). CDR3 sequence reads: CATSKGLAGDEQYF. In nucleotides, the CDR3 is TGTGCCACCAGCAAAGGACTAGCGGGAGATGAGCAGTACTTC.

The chain combines TRBV11-3 with TRBJ2-7; TRBD1 is a possible D gene (5 bases). The CDR3 sequence is 16 residues long. Germline V gene data show CDR1 as SGHNT and CDR2 as YENEEA. V was trimmed by 6 bases and J by 5 bases, leaving 23 bases between them. The CDR3 nucleotides are TGTGCCAGCAGTCTAGGGGCAGGTCTTATGTCTAACGAGCAGTACTTC. This gives the protein CASSLGAGLMSNEQYF.

This clone was observed a single time. V usage is TRBV27 and J usage is TRBJ1-5, with 12 bases that match TRBD1. The ends lost 5 bases at V and 4 bases at J; junction bases unmatched: 9. Per the germline V gene, CDR1 is MNHEY and CDR2 is SMNVEV (reference sequence). The CDR3 covers 17 residues. The CDR3 DNA sequence: TGTGCCAGCAGTCGCGGGACAGGGGGCGCGGGGAATCAGCCCCAGCATTTT. Amino acid sequence: CASSRGTGGAGNQPQHF.

The V gene is TRBV6-5, the J gene TRBJ2-3, with TRBD2 identical over 12 bases. CDR3 length: 14 residues. With 10 bases clipped from V and 4 bases from J, the junction kept 6 bases outside the gene matches. Germline loops: CDR1 MNHEY, CDR2 SVGAGI. The CDR3 loop is CATRLAGVPDTQYF. In DNA, the CDR3 is TGTGCCACCCGACTAGCGGGAGTCCCAGATACGCAGTATTTT.

V gene TRBV18 combines with J gene TRBJ2-5; 14 nucleotides match TRBD2. The V segment lost 6 bases and the J segment 5 bases; nucleotides outside the gene matches: 8. The CDR3 has 16 amino acids. Germline-derived CDR1 and CDR2 are KGHSH and LQKENI. CDR3 region: CASSEGLAGDQETQYF. The CDR3 DNA follows: TGTGCCAGCTCGGAGGGACTAGCGGGAGATCAGGAGACCCAGTACTTC.

V usage is TRBV5-5 and J usage is TRBJ2-3, with TRBD2 identical over 7 bases. Germline CDR1 is SGHKS and CDR2 is YYEKEE (reference sequence). This CDR3 spans 14 amino acids. The ends lost 6 bases at V and 2 bases at J; junction bases unmatched: 6. The CDR3, as DNA: TGTGCCAGCATCTTAGCGGGCCTCACAGATACGCAGTATTTT. Protein: CASILAGLTDTQYF.

This chain uses TRBV19 with TRBJ2-7; 12 nucleotides match TRBD2. V lost 6 bases to trimming and J lost 0 bases; unmatched junction nucleotides: 3. The CDR3 length is 15 residues. CDR1 is LNHDA, CDR2 SQIVND, per germline (reference sequence). CDR3 coding DNA: TGTGCCAGTAGACAACTAGCGGGAGGCTCCTACGAGCAGTACTTC. Encoded protein: CASRQLAGGSYEQYF.

The genes are TRBV20-1 and TRBJ2-5; TRBD2 aligns across 8 bases. The trim removed 3 bases at V and 2 bases at J, leaving 11 bases unmatched. CDR3 length equals 16 residues. Germline CDR1 DFQATT, CDR2 SNEGSKA (reference sequence). As DNA, the CDR3 is TGCAGTGCTAGTTCCCCTTCGGGGGGGAGGCAAGAGACCCAGTACTTC. It yields the protein CSASSPSGGRQETQYF.

The chain couples TRBV7-9 to TRBJ2-7; D is unresolved. Per the germline V gene, CDR1 is SEHNR and CDR2 is FQNEAQ (reference sequence). The CDR3 has 12 residues. Deletions cut 2 bases from V and 3 bases from J, with 5 bases between. The CDR3 reads CASSLTGYEQYF. The CDR3 DNA reads as TGTGCCAGCAGCTTAACCGGCTACGAGCAGTACTTC.

This chain joins TRBV15 and TRBJ2-7; 8 bases line up with TRBD1. This CDR3 has 16 residues. Losses at the gene ends were 4 bases for V and 5 bases for J; bases not matched to a gene: 13. Germline lookup yields CDR1 LNHNV and CDR2 YYDKDF (reference sequence). The CDR3 protein is CATSIGTGVSFDEQYF. CDR3 DNA sequence: TGTGCCACCAGCATCGGGACAGGAGTTTCTTTCGACGAGCAGTACTTC.

The J gene is TRBJ2-5, the V gene TRBV2; 7 bases fit TRBD2. Germline CDR1 and CDR2: SNHLY and FYNNEI. The trim removed 5 bases at V and 2 bases at J, leaving 2 bases unmatched. This CDR3 region has 13 residues. For the CDR3, the DNA is TGTGCCAGCAGTAGGGGACTACAAGAGACCCAGTACTTC. Encoded protein: CASSRGLQETQYF. The variable domain in full, completed from reference TRBV2 and TRBJ2-5, reads EPEVTQTPSHQVTQMGQEVILRCVPISNHLYFYWYRQILGQKVEFLVSFYNNEISEKSEIFDDQFSVERPDGSNFTLKIRSTKLEDSAMYFCASSRGLQETQYFGPGTRLLVL.

This clone was seen a single time. The chain links TRBV19 to TRBJ2-7, with D perhaps matching TRBD2 (5 bases). Germline loops: CDR1 LNHDA, CDR2 SQIVND (reference sequence). The V end was cut by 4 bases, the J end by 2 bases, with 9 bases between. The length of the CDR3 is 13 residues. The CDR3 bases are TGTGCCAGTAGTACCGGGGTAACCTACGAGCAGTACTTC. This encodes CASSTGVTYEQYF. Supplemented by reference TRBV19 and TRBJ2-7, the full variable domain reads DGGITQSPKYLFRKEGQNVTLSCEQNLNHDAMYWYRQDPGQGLRLIYYSQIVNDFQKGDIAEGYSVSREKKESFPLTVTSAQKNPTAFYLCASSTGVTYEQYFGPGTRLTVT.

This clone came up a few times. The rearrangement links TRBV30 to TRBJ1-6; D not resolved. Germline V lookup: CDR1 GTSNPN, CDR2 SVGIG (reference sequence). V was shortened by 2 bases and J by 7 bases, with 9 bases between the two germline ends. The CDR3 contains 13 residues. In DNA, the CDR3 is TGTGCCTGGAGTTCCGGAGGGAATTCACCCCTCCACTTT. Its translation is CAWSSGGNSPLHF.

V gene TRBV18 combines with J gene TRBJ2-7, with 8 bases that match TRBD1. The length of the CDR3 is 15 residues. The V segment lost 4 bases and the J segment 4 bases; nucleotides outside the gene matches: 9. Germline CDR1 reads KGHSH; CDR2 reads LQKENI. As DNA, the CDR3 is TGTGCCAGCTCACGTCTCAGGGGGCGGCAGTACGAGCAGTACTTC. This gives the protein CASSRLRGRQYEQYF.

This chain links TRBV10-3 with TRBJ2-5, with TRBD1 matching 11 bases. Germline V gives CDR1 ENHRY, CDR2 SYGVKD. This CDR3 has 15 amino acids. Trimming removed 5 bases from V and 4 bases from J; junction bases left unmatched: 6. For the CDR3, the DNA is TGTGCCATCAGTCGGGACAGGGGGGAGGGAGAGACCCAGTACTTC. Its translation is CAISRDRGEGETQYF.

V gene TRBV10-2 combines with J gene TRBJ2-7; TRBD1 matches 7 bases. V shed 6 bases, J shed 3 bases, and the junction held 11 bases outside the gene matches. This CDR3 spans 15 amino acids. The germline V gene encodes CDR1 WSHSY and CDR2 SAAADI. CDR3 DNA: TGCGCCAGCAGCCACAAGACAGGGCCCAACTACGAGCAGTACTTC. Its protein is CASSHKTGPNYEQYF.

This chain joins TRBV11-3 and TRBJ2-3; 8 bases line up with TRBD2. The germline V gene encodes CDR1 SGHNT and CDR2 YENEEA. Germline trimming cut 7 bases from V and 1 base from J; bases unmatched to any gene: 4. The CDR3 is 14 residues long. The CDR3, as DNA: TGTGCCAGCATAGCGGGGCGACGCACAGATACGCAGTATTTT. The encoded protein is CASIAGRRTDTQYF.

The J gene is TRBJ2-7, the V gene TRBV5-1; 7 nucleotides match TRBD1. Germline V lookup: CDR1 SGHRS, CDR2 YFSETQ. The CDR3 runs 13 residues. V was pared by 4 bases and J by 2 bases, with 3 bases of the junction left unmatched. CDR3 sequence reads: CASSIGTAYEQYF. In nucleotides, the CDR3 is TGCGCCAGCAGCATAGGGACAGCCTACGAGCAGTACTTC.

The chain has TRBV29-1 and TRBJ2-1; 12 nucleotides align to TRBD2. The CDR3 sequence is 18 residues long. The germline V gene has CDR1 SQVTM and CDR2 ANQGSEA. V shed 7 bases and J 7 bases; nucleotides not matched to a gene: 20. This CDR3 is CSGSILRASGRGGNEQFF. CDR3 nucleotide sequence: TGCAGCGGCTCCATACTTAGGGCTAGCGGGAGGGGGGGTAATGAGCAGTTCTTC.

The rearrangement joins TRBV7-2 to TRBJ1-5; D remains ambiguous. The CDR3 contains 12 residues. Germline V gene sequence: CDR1 SGHTA, CDR2 FQGNSA. The V end was cut by 5 bases, the J end by 5 bases, with 7 bases between. The chain's CDR3 is CASSRNDQPQHF. In nucleotides, the CDR3 is TGTGCCAGCAGCCGTAATGATCAGCCCCAGCATTTT.

J is TRBJ1-1 and V is TRBV9; D not resolved. Deletions cut 5 bases from V and 1 base from J, with 9 bases between. CDR1 is SGDLS and CDR2 is YYNGEE in the germline V gene. This CDR3 is 13 amino acids long. CDR3 nucleotides: TGTGCCAGCAGGCGATCTCCGAACACTGAAGCTTTCTTT. Amino acid sequence: CASRRSPNTEAFF.